These T cell receptor beta chains were read from a single sample in a study of blood T cell repertoires in COVID-19. Profiling relied on immunoSEQ multiplex PCR, and the TCRdb table lists in-frame clones only, not all of them. The repertoire holds about 370,000 clones, with more than 70% as singletons. The sample taken for sequencing was peripheral blood. Every receptor here comes from a woman in her 30s with COVID-19, enrolled during active disease. The CDR3 runs from the conserved cysteine through the conserved F or W. The D gene is left open where the match is weak. Clone size, where shown, is once, few, many, or a class for clones that have expanded.

v_gene: TRBV29-1; abundance: .; d_gene: TRBD1; j_gene: TRBJ2-1; CDR3aa: CSVEGTGAANEQFF; CDR3nt: TGCAGCGTTGAGGGGACAGGGGCAGCCAATGAGCAGTTCTTC
v_gene: TRBV27; abundance: .; d_gene: .; j_gene: TRBJ2-7; CDR3aa: CASSPLSIGQPYEQYF; CDR3nt: TGTGCCAGCAGTCCGCTCTCGATAGGACAGCCCTACGAGCAGTACTTC
v_gene: TRBV7-9; abundance: .; d_gene: .; j_gene: TRBJ2-3; CDR3aa: CASSSLLRAESTDTQYF; CDR3nt: TGTGCCAGCAGCTCACTACTGAGAGCGGAGAGCACAGATACGCAGTATTTT
v_gene: TRBV7-2; abundance: .; d_gene: TRBD1; j_gene: TRBJ2-6; CDR3aa: CASSLGTRGLYFLTF; CDR3nt: TGTGCCAGCAGCTTAGGTACCAGGGGGTTGTACTTCCTGACTTTC
v_gene: TRBV28; abundance: .; d_gene: TRBD2; j_gene: TRBJ2-1; CDR3aa: CASRESGGSYNEQFF; CDR3nt: TGTGCCAGCCGGGAATCGGGGGGCTCCTACAATGAGCAGTTCTTC
v_gene: TRBV24-1; abundance: .; d_gene: .; j_gene: TRBJ1-2; CDR3aa: CATSERQNYGYTF; CDR3nt: TGTGCCACCAGTGAGCGACAGAACTATGGCTACACCTTC
v_gene: TRBV11-2; abundance: once; d_gene: .; j_gene: TRBJ2-3; CDR3aa: CASSWAGSEYTQYF; CDR3nt: TGTGCCAGCAGTTGGGCGGGATCGGAGTATACGCAGTATTTT
v_gene: TRBV5-1; abundance: .; d_gene: .; j_gene: TRBJ2-7; CDR3aa: CASSLAFGSYEQYF; CDR3nt: TGCGCCAGCAGCTTGGCCTTCGGGAGTTACGAGCAGTACTTC
v_gene: TRBV25-1; abundance: .; d_gene: .; j_gene: TRBJ2-5; CDR3aa: CASTQGWETQYF; CDR3nt: TGTGCCAGCACCCAGGGATGGGAGACCCAGTACTTC
v_gene: TRBV2; abundance: once; d_gene: TRBD2; j_gene: TRBJ2-4; CDR3aa: CASSDPGLAGLAKNIQYF; CDR3nt: TGTGCCAGCAGTGATCCGGGACTAGCGGGACTAGCCAAAAACATTCAGTACTTC
v_gene: TRBV11-2; abundance: .; d_gene: TRBD2; j_gene: TRBJ2-7; CDR3aa: CASSQRLAGGLEQYF; CDR3nt: TGTGCCAGCAGCCAAAGGTTAGCGGGAGGGCTCGAGCAGTACTTC
v_gene: TRBV11-2; abundance: .; d_gene: .; j_gene: TRBJ2-1; CDR3aa: CASSFGKWDTDSYNEQFF; CDR3nt: TGTGCCAGCAGCTTTGGAAAGTGGGACACAGACTCCTACAATGAGCAGTTCTTC
v_gene: TRBV7-2; abundance: .; d_gene: .; j_gene: TRBJ1-5; CDR3aa: CASSFVINQPQHF; CDR3nt: TGTGCCAGCAGCTTCGTTATTAATCAGCCCCAGCATTTT
v_gene: TRBV21-1; abundance: .; d_gene: .; j_gene: TRBJ1-5; CDR3aa: CASSNFGDIFGQSNQPQHF; CDR3nt: TGTGCCAGCAGCAATTTTGGGGACATTTTTGGTCAGAGCAATCAGCCCCAGCATTTT
v_gene: TRBV5-1; abundance: .; d_gene: .; j_gene: TRBJ1-1; CDR3aa: CASSFNGQFNTEAFF; CDR3nt: TGCGCCAGCAGCTTTAATGGACAGTTTAACACTGAAGCTTTCTTT
v_gene: TRBV5-1; abundance: .; d_gene: TRBD2; j_gene: TRBJ2-2; CDR3aa: CASSFSLAGAGELFF; CDR3nt: TGCGCCAGCAGCTTCAGTTTAGCGGGGGCCGGGGAGCTGTTTTTT